The text below deals with one T cell receptor beta chain. The antigen remains undetermined. The sample is drawn from a study of siplizumab effects on memory and regulatory T cells. Findings and limits, study-wide: Under siplizumab, alloreactive sequences traced to unstimulated CD4+ memory cells were significantly reduced.

CDR3 size: 15 residues. Here immunoSEQ multiplex PCR was the method, and the copy in TCRdb shows in-frame clones only, minus some. The table records tens of thousands of clones, about 90% of them present only once. The chain combines TRBV21-1 with TRBJ2-1. TRBV21-1 is listed as a pseudogene. The specimen was naive CD8+ T cells sorted from blood. This sequence was found in a human donor in good health. This CDR3 is CASSSPGRAYNEQFF. CDR3 DNA: TGTGCCAGCTCATCACCGGGGCGGGCTTACAATGAGCAGTTCTTC.